This entry lists 14 T cell receptor beta chains sequenced from one sample in a study of blood T cell repertoires in COVID-19. Clones were sequenced by immunoSEQ multiplex PCR, and TCRdb holds only the in-frame ones, with some missing. The data show roughly 95,000 clones, about 81% seen once. The sample comprised peripheral blood. These receptor sequences come from a man aged 55 to 70 with acute or convalescent COVID-19.

The table lists this clone with a few counts. The rearrangement joins TRBV11-3 to TRBJ1-1; tentative D call: TRBD1 (6 bases). The CDR3 is 15 residues long. Germline CDR1 is SGHNT and CDR2 is YENEEA. V dropped 0 bases and J dropped 0 bases, with 8 bases sitting between them. In DNA, the CDR3 is TGTGCCAGCAGCTTAGATCCAGGGGTGAACACTGAAGCTTTCTTT. Amino acids: CASSLDPGVNTEAFF.

CDR3 amino acids: CASPAQGRLRAFF. In DNA, the CDR3 is TGTGCCAGCCCGGCACAGGGGAGGTTGCGAGCTTTCTTT. V gene TRBV5-8 combines with J gene TRBJ1-1; 7 positions match TRBD1. The length of the CDR3 is 13 residues. Trimming at V came to 7 bases and at J to 10 bases, leaving 13 bases not matched to a gene. CDR1 is SGHTS and CDR2 is YDEGEE in the germline V gene.

V usage is TRBV11-2 and J usage is TRBJ1-6, with 9 bases that match TRBD1. J gave up 5 bases and V 4 bases, and 9 bases lay outside the gene matches. Per germline, CDR1 SGHAT and CDR2 FQNNGV. There are 17 residues in the CDR3. The CDR3 nucleotides read TGTGCCAGCAGCTGGGTCTTGGACAGGGGAAATAATTCACCCCTCCACTTT. Its protein is CASSWVLDRGNNSPLHF.

The chain uses TRBV6-6 and TRBJ1-2; TRBD1 agrees at 7 bases. In germline, CDR1 is MNHNY, CDR2 SVGAGI (reference sequence). V shed 5 bases, J shed 8 bases, and the junction held 5 bases outside the gene matches. The CDR3 loop spans 12 amino acids. The CDR3 loop is CASSDRDIGYTF. CDR3 sequence (DNA): TGTGCCAGCAGTGACAGGGATATCGGCTACACCTTC.

The rearrangement links TRBV7-2 to TRBJ2-1, with 10 nucleotides matching TRBD2. From germline, CDR1 is SGHTA and CDR2 FQGNSA. The CDR3 extends over 15 amino acids. The trim removed 1 base at V and 8 bases at J, leaving 5 bases unmatched. CDR3 DNA: TGTGCCAGCAGCTTAGAGCGGGAGGGCCCAGATGAGCAGTTCTTC. Its translation is CASSLEREGPDEQFF.

The rearrangement joins TRBV2 to TRBJ2-5; TRBD2 might be the D (6 bases). Germline V CDR1 and CDR2: SNHLY, FYNNEI. The CDR3 length is 16 residues. Between the trimmed V and J ends, which lost 10 bases and 2 bases, there was a span of 23 bases. DNA for the CDR3: TGTGCCACTACGCGTCTTCAGGGCGGAGGGCAAGAGACCCAGTACTTC. The encoded protein is CATTRLQGGGQETQYF.

The rearrangement links TRBV19 to TRBJ1-2; D is possibly TRBD1 (6 bases). This CDR3 contains 14 residues. The ends were cut back, 9 bases at V and 7 bases at J, with 21 bases in the middle. Germline V CDR1 and CDR2: LNHDA, SQIVND (reference sequence). This CDR3 is CASVSTPGVGGYTF. The CDR3 nucleotides are TGTGCCAGCGTCTCAACCCCAGGGGTGGGTGGCTACACCTTC.

The chain links TRBV11-2 to TRBJ2-7, with D perhaps TRBD1 (5 bases). The CDR3 totals 13 residues. V lost 6 bases to trimming and J lost 7 bases, with 16 bases between them. CDR1 and CDR2 from the germline V gene are SGHAT and FQNNGV. CDR3 bases: TGTGCCAGCAGTTTGGGGCATAGGGCGGAGCAGTACGTC. This encodes CASSLGHRAEQYV.

The CDR3 sequence: CASSLIANYGYTF. As DNA, the CDR3 is TGTGCCAGCAGCTTAATTGCGAACTATGGCTACACCTTC. This chain links TRBV11-3 with TRBJ1-2; no reliable D call. The V gene's germline CDR1 is SGHNT and CDR2 YENEEA. The CDR3 runs 13 residues. Trimming cost V 2 bases and J 2 bases, with 6 bases left between them.

This clone showed up just a few times. The chain employs TRBV9 and TRBJ1-2, with no clear D. The germline V and J ends were trimmed by 10 bases and 1 base, with 8 bases remaining between them. This CDR3 spans 11 amino acids. Germline V gene sequence: CDR1 SGDLS, CDR2 YYNGEE. CDR3 DNA sequence: TGTGCCTCCGGAGTTAACTATGGCTACACCTTC. It yields the protein CASGVNYGYTF. The entire variable domain, with the rest obtained from reference TRBV9 and TRBJ1-2, is as follows: DSGVTQTPKHLITATGQRVTLRCSPRSGDLSVYWYQQSLDQGLQFLIQYYNGEERAKGNILERFSAQQFPDLHSELNLSSLELGDSALYFCASGVNYGYTFGSGTRLTVV.

This clone was observed a single time. The chain is built from TRBV10-3 and TRBJ2-5, with D perhaps matching TRBD2 (7 bases). The length of the CDR3 is 14 residues. Germline V gene data show CDR1 as ENHRY and CDR2 as SYGVKD. CDR3 nucleotides: TGTGCGACAGGCCCGGGCGGGGGCACACAGACCCAGTACTTC. Translating it yields CATGPGGGTQTQYF.

This chain joins TRBV11-3 and TRBJ2-7; D perhaps matches TRBD1 (7 bases). Germline loops: CDR1 SGHNT, CDR2 YENEEA. The V and J ends lost 5 bases and 1 base respectively, with 15 bases between them. CDR3 size: 15 residues. The chain's CDR3 is CASSPRAGGSYEQYF. The CDR3, as DNA: TGTGCCAGCAGCCCCCGGGCAGGGGGGTCCTACGAGCAGTACTTC.

The chain employs TRBV24-1 and TRBJ2-3, with 10 nucleotides matching TRBD2. Germline assignment: CDR1 KGHDR and CDR2 SFDVKD. With V trimmed by 2 bases and J by 2 bases, 3 bases remained unmatched. The CDR3 extends over 16 amino acids. This CDR3 reads CATSDSGLAATDTQYF. DNA for the CDR3: TGTGCCACCAGTGATTCCGGACTAGCGGCCACAGATACGCAGTATTTT.

This chain connects TRBV4-1 to TRBJ2-7; 7 bases line up with TRBD1. Germline CDR1 reads MGHRA; CDR2 reads YSYEKL. The CDR3 sequence is 16 residues long. The J segment lost 2 bases and the V segment lost 0 bases, leaving 7 bases of the junction unmatched. The CDR3 region has the DNA TGCGCCAGCAGCCAAGACCATTCCGGGACAGCCTACGAGCAGTACTTC. It codes for CASSQDHSGTAYEQYF.